This paragraph reports one TCR beta chain. Its antigen is as yet unknown. One end of the junction fails to match germline, which may point to a read error. The sample's time point: blood 4 weeks post-SBRT, at nephrectomy. Indicated treatment: 15 Gy SBRT to primary tumor, nephrectomy 4 weeks later. Nephrectomy followed 15 Gy stereotactic body radiation by 4 weeks. Serial blood draws occurred at baseline and 2 and 4 weeks post-SBRT. The entry originates in a study of radiation and T cells in renal cell carcinoma. Study conclusions and caveats: Baseline intratumoral clonotype presence is unknown without pretreatment biopsies. In blood, top tumor clones expanded by 2 weeks, shrinking by 4.

This table comes from immunoSEQ multiplex PCR, and its TCRdb copy is limited to in-frame clones, with some not included. The data contain over 85,000 clones, around four fifths of them seen just once; the ten biggest clones take up 9.4%. Germline V CDR1 and CDR2: LGHNA, YSLEER. There are 15 residues in the CDR3. Sequencing was performed on blood, taken from a patient whose treatment included radiotherapy and nephrectomy. The chain recombines TRBV4-3 with TRBJ2-7; 13 nucleotides agree with TRBD2. The TCR originated in a man in his forties or fifties with renal cell carcinoma. CDR3 DNA sequence: TGCGCCAGCAGCCAGGGGACTAGCGGGGCCTCCGGTCCTCTCTTC. Translated, it gives CASSQGTSGASGPLF.